The clone carrying this T cell receptor (beta chain) was picked up a small number of times. Its target is not known. These data come from a study of regulatory T cells in long-lasting Graves disease. CDR3 length equals 15 residues. The V gene lost 2 bases and the J gene lost 3 bases, with 12 bases spanning the gap. CDR1 SGHTA and CDR2 FQGNSA come from the germline V gene. Libraries of TCR beta came from iRepertoire HTBI primers plus Arm-PCR of CDR3 regions. MiXCR, applied by TCRdb to the multiplex PCR reads, yields one record per CDR3 protein. The sample has 420,000 or so distinct CDR3 sequences; less than 25% are singletons. Indicated time point: persistent/refractory GD, antithyroid drugs over 5 years with positive TRAb. RNA extracted from PBMCs served as the sequencing template. Study results and limitations: Persistent Graves' patients showed less TCR diversity than newly diagnosed patients showed.

The TCR originated in a female donor with Graves disease. The source material was peripheral blood mononuclear cells (PBMCs), sampled when the disease was refractory, from a patient treated with antithyroid drugs. This chain uses TRBV7-2 with TRBJ2-3; maybe TRBD2 (5 bases). The CDR3 nucleotides are TGTGCCAGCAGCTTATCGGGAATGTGGACAGATACGCAGTATTTT. It translates to CASSLSGMWTDTQYF.